This note documents a single T cell receptor (beta chain) sequence. The data were produced by immunoSEQ multiplex PCR, yet TCRdb's version contains in-frame clones alone and is incomplete. The sample contains 150,000 to 200,000 clones, around four fifths of which appear only once. These data come from a study of blood T cell repertoires in COVID-19. The V gene end was trimmed by 4 bases and the J gene end by 1 base; junction bases not matched to a gene: 6. CDR3 length equals 16 residues. Per germline, CDR1 LGHDT and CDR2 YNNKEL (reference sequence). The sequence was obtained from a woman in her sixties or seventies with COVID-19, enrolled during active disease. What was sequenced was peripheral blood. The rearrangement joins TRBV3-1 (or the pseudogene TRBV3-2) to TRBJ2-7, with 11 bases that match TRBD1. CDR3 residues: CASSPGGDRGSYEQYF. CDR3 in DNA: TGTGCCAGCAGCCCTGGTGGGGACAGGGGGTCCTACGAGCAGTACTTC.